This T cell receptor (beta chain) derives from a study of blood T cell repertoires in COVID-19. In the study overall: Donors in the United States, Italy and Spain gave samples during acute or convalescent COVID-19. Nucleic acid was either cDNA or gDNA, and it came from T cells, B-cell-depleted T cells, or PBMCs.

In the authors' workflow: Cell counts per sample came from amplifying reference gene primers. The data were produced by immunoSEQ multiplex PCR, yet TCRdb's version contains in-frame clones alone and is incomplete. The D gene and trimming were derived from the DNA, and the V and J assignments and clone size from that table. The repertoire has about 260,000 clones, 80% to 90% of them found once; the top ten carry 3% to 4.5%. Source material: peripheral blood. The source is a woman aged 40 to 50 with acute or convalescent COVID-19.

This chain's CDR3 is CASSGSPGFSISGYTF. The CDR3 nucleotides are TGCGCCAGCAGTGGGTCCCCCGGGTTCTCAATCAGTGGCTACACCTTC. The chain carries TRBV10-2 and TRBJ1-2; D ambiguous. This CDR3 has 16 residues. The germline V gene has CDR1 WSHSY and CDR2 SAAADI. Trimming took 4 bases from V and 7 from J, leaving 22 bases between them.